The clone carrying this T cell receptor (beta chain) was recorded a few times. Antigen specificity is unknown. Germline assignment: CDR1 SGHRS and CDR2 YFSETQ. There are 18 residues in the CDR3. The V segment lost 4 bases and the J segment 2 bases; nucleotides outside the gene matches: 7. Using immunoSEQ multiplex PCR, the repertoire was profiled, and TCRdb retains in-frame clones only, with some absent. Of more than 45,000 clones in the sample, more than 85% were seen once. The entry originates in a study of OX40 agonist ivuxolimab in advanced cancers. Whole-study context: Two patients with cutaneous melanoma and one with hepatocellular carcinoma, three in total, showed partial responses. Notes on the study in general: The study observed clonal expansion of CD4+ and CD8+ blood T cells by week 6 at 0.1 to 3.0 mg/kg. It was also the case that some nonresponders had low normalized T-cell clonal expansion.

Sequenced here: CD4+ or CD8+ T cells sorted from blood, sampled in a trial of the OX40 agonist ivuxolimab. The clonotype comes from an adult with an advanced solid tumor such as melanoma, head and neck, liver or kidney cancer. The V gene is TRBV5-1, the J gene TRBJ2-3, with TRBD2 identical over 16 bases. CDR3 sequence (DNA): TGCGCCAGCAGCCTGGGACTAGCGGGGGGGCCTAACACAGATACGCAGTATTTT. Its protein product is CASSLGLAGGPNTDTQYF.